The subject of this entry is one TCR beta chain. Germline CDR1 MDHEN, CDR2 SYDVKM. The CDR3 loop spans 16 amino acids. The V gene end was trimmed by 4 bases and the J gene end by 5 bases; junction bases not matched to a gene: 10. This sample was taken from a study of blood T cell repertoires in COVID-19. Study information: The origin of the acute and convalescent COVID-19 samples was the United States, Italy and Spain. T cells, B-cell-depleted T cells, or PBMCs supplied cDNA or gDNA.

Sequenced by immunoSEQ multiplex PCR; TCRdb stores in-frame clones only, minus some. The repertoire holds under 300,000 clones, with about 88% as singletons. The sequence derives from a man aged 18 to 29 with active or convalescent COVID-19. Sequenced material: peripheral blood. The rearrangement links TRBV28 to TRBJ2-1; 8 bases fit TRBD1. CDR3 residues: CASSSPRTGKNNEQFF. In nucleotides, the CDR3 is TGTGCCAGCAGTTCTCCTCGGACAGGGAAAAACAATGAGCAGTTCTTC. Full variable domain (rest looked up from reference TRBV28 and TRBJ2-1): DVKVTQSSRYLVKRTGEKVFLECVQDMDHENMFWYRQDPGLGLRLIYFSYDVKMKEKGDIPEGYSVSREKKERFSLILESASTNQTSMYLCASSSPRTGKNNEQFFGPGTRLTVL.